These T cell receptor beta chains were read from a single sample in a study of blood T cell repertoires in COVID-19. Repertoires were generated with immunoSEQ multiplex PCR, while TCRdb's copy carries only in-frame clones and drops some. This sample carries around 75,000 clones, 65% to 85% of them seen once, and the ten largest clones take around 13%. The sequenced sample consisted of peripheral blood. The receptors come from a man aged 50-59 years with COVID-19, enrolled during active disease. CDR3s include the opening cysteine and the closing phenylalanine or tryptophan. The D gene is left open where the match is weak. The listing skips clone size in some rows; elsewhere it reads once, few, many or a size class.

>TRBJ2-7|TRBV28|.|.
TGTGCCAGCAGTGCCGCCGGGACATACGGATCCTACGAGCAGTACTTC
CASSAAGTYGSYEQYF
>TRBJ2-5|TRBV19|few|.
TGTGCCAGTAGTGCTAACAGGGTTGGAGAGACCCAGTACTTC
CASSANRVGETQYF
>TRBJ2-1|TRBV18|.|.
TGTGCCAGCTCACCTCGGAGGAATGAGCAGTTCTTC
CASSPRRNEQFF
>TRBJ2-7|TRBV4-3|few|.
TGCGCCAGCAGCCAAGATCGAGGCGGGTCCTACGAGCAGTACTTC
CASSQDRGGSYEQYF
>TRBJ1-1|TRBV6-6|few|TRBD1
TGTGCCAGCAGTATTACCGGACAGGAGAACACTGAAGCTTTCTTT
CASSITGQENTEAFF
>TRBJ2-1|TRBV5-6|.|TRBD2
TGTGCCAGCAGCCCGACTAGCGGTTACTCCTACAATGAGCAGTTCTTC
CASSPTSGYSYNEQFF
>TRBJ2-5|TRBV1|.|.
TGCACCAGCACCAAGGGGGCTCTCGACTTC
CTSTKGALDF
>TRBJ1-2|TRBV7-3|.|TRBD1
TGTGCCAGCAGCTTTACAGGGGCCGGTATGGTTGGCTACACCTTC
CASSFTGAGMVGYTF
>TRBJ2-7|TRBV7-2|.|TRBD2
TGTGCCAGCAGCTTAGCAGGCGGGGGGGGGATCGGGCACGAGCAGTACTTC
CASSLAGGGGIGHEQYF
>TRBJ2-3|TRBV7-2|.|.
TGTGCCAGCAGCCCGTCCAGCACAGATACGCAGTATTTT
CASSPSSTDTQYF
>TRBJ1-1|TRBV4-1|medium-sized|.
TGCGCCAGCAGCTCCCCTCCGGAGACTGAAGCTTTCTTT
CASSSPPETEAFF
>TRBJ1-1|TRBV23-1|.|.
TGCGCCACAAGGCGGGGCTCTGAAGCTTTCTTT
CATRRGSEAFF
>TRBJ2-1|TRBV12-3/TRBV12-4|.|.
TGTGCCAGCAGTACTTACAATGAGCAGTTCTTC
CASSTYNEQFF
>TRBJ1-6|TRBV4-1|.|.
TGCGCCAGCAGCCAAGGGAGGGGAGGTGTCACCAATTCACCCCTCCACTTT
CASSQGRGGVTNSPLHF
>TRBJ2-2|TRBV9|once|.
TGTGCCAGCAGCGATACAGGGTCAGTCGGCGGGGAGCTGTTTTTT
CASSDTGSVGGELFF
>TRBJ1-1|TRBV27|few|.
TGTGCCAGCAGTTATACAGGGAACACTGAAGCTTTCTTT
CASSYTGNTEAFF
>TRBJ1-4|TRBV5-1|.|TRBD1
TGCGCCAGCAGCACGACCGGGACAGAGAATGAAAAACTGTTTTTT
CASSTTGTENEKLFF
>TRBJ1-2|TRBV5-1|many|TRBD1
TGCGCCAGCAGCACCTACCTCCGGACAGGGGGGACGAGGATGGGCTACACCTTC
CASSTYLRTGGTRMGYTF
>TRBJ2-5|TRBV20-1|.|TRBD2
TGCAGTGCTAGTCGGGGGGGAGAGACCCAGTACTTC
CSASRGGETQYF
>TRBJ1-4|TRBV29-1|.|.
TGCAGCGTTAGTCGGAGTAATGAAAAACTGTTTTTT
CSVSRSNEKLFF
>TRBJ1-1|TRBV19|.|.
TGTGCCAGTGCCCAGGGGTGGAACACTGAAGCTTTCTTT
CASAQGWNTEAFF
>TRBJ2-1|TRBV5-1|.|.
TGCGCCAGCAGCTTGCGCAGTGGGACTTTTAACAATGAGCAGTTCTTC
CASSLRSGTFNNEQFF